The entry below describes one TCR beta chain. Its antigen is unidentified. Other DNA sequences in the sample encode the same CDR3. Subsets obtained from CD4+ cells comprised CD45RA+ naive and CD45RA-negative memory cells. There are 15 residues in the CDR3. Trimming cost V 0 bases and J 2 bases; bases outside gene matches: 5. CDR1 is SGDLS, CDR2 YYNGEE, per germline. This sample is part of a study of shared clonotypes between healthy human individuals. Study-wide results and limits: Despite large depth, rarefaction showed incomplete sorted-subset sequencing.

TCRdb's table, derived via immunoSEQ multiplex PCR, lists solely in-frame clones and lacks some. The repertoire holds a few million clones, with roughly 90% as singletons. The J gene is TRBJ2-7, the V gene TRBV9, with TRBD2 identical over 7 bases. The sample taken for sequencing was naive CD4+ T cells from PBMCs. Noted subset: CD45RA+ positively selected. This clonotype was obtained from a man between 18 and 29 years old in good health. Some clones in this sample may be carry-over from other donors' samples. In nucleotides, the CDR3 is TGTGCCAGCAGCGTAGGCCTAGCGGATACCTACGAGCAGTACTTC. Translated: CASSVGLADTYEQYF. Drawing the rest from reference TRBV9 and TRBJ2-7, the complete variable domain is DSGVTQTPKHLITATGQRVTLRCSPRSGDLSVYWYQQSLDQGLQFLIQYYNGEERAKGNILERFSAQQFPDLHSELNLSSLELGDSALYFCASSVGLADTYEQYFGPGTRLTVT.